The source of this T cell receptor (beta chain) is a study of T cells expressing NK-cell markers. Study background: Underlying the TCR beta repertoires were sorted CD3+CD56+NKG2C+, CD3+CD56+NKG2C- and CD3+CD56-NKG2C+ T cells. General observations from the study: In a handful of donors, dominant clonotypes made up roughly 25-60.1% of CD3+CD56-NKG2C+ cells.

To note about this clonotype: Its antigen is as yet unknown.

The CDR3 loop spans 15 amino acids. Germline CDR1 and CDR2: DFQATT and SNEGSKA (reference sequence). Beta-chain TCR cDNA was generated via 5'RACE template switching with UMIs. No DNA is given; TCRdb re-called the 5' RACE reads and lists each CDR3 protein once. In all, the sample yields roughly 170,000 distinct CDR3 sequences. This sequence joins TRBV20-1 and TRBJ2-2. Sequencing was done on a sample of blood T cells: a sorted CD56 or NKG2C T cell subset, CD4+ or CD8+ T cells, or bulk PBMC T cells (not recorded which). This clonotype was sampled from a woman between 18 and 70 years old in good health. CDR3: CSAREGSYGSGELFF.